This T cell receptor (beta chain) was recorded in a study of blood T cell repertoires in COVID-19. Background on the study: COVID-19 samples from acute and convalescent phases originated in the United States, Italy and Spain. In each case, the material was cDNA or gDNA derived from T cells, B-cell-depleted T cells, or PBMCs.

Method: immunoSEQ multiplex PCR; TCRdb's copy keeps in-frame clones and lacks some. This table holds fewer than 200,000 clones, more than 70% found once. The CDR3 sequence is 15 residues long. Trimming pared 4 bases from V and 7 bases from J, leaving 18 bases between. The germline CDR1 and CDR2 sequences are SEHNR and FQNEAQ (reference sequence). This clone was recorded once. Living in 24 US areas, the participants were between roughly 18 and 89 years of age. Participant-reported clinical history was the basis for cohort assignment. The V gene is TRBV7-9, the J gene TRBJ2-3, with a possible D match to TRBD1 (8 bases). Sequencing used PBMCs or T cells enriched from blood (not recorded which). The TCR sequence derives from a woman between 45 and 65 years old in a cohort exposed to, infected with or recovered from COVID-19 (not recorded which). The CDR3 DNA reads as TGTGCCAGCAGCTCCGGACAGGGAGGGGTGAATACGCAGTATTTT. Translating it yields CASSSGQGGVNTQYF.